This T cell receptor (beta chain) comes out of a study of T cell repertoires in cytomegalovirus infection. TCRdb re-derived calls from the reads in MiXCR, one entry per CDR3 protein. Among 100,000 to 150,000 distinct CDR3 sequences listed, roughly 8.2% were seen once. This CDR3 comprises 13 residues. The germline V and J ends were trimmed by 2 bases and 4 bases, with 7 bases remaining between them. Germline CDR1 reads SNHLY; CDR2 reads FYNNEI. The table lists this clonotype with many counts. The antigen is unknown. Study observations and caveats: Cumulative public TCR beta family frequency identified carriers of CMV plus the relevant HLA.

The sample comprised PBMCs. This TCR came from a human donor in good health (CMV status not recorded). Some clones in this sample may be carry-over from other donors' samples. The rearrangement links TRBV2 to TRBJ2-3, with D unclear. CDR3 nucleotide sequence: TGTGCCAGCAGTGAAAATTGGTCAGATACGCAGTATTTT. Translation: CASSENWSDTQYF.